This note documents a single T cell receptor (beta chain) sequence. These data originate in a study of blood T cells in healthy people across ages. With a J-beta primer mix and a sample-barcoded 5' primer, a second PCR ran about 7 to 12 cycles. Each CDR3 protein gets one entry after TCRdb re-called the 5' RACE reads with MiXCR. This sample carries about 1.4 million distinct CDR3 sequences, 45% to 70% of them seen once, and the ten largest clones take 6.7%. CDR3 size: 16 residues. Germline V CDR1 and CDR2: DFQATT, SNEGSKA (reference sequence). The V end lost 0 bases, the J end lost 0 bases, and 12 bases lay between the germline ends.

Sequenced material: blood. This receptor was identified in a man aged 18 to 29 in good health. This chain links TRBV20-1 with TRBJ2-4; D is ambiguous. In nucleotides, the CDR3 is TGCAGTGCTAGAGATGAGGAACTGATAGCCAAAAACATTCAGTACTTC. Translating it yields CSARDEELIAKNIQYF.